The 26 T cell receptor beta chains given below trace back to one sample, sequenced in a study of T cell responses to AZD1222 COVID-19 vaccine (dated by TCRdb to the early 2020s). The library was generated by the immunoSEQ multiplex PCR assay. TCRdb obtained this table from immuneACCESS and retained in-frame rearrangements with V and J assigned. These tables miss some clones; where compared with another copy, unresolved V genes account for less than half of the shortfall, and the remainder is unexplained. Counted in this sample were 75,000 to 100,000 clones; about 88% of them appeared once. The ten largest make up 1.5% to 2% of the sample. The sample's time point label, decoded: baseline before first vaccination. The sample in question was peripheral blood, obtained on day 0 of AZD1222 vaccination. Every receptor here comes from an adult in good health.

The chain recombines TRBV5-1 with TRBJ1-4; perhaps TRBD1 as D (6 bases). Germline V CDR1 and CDR2: SGHRS, YFSETQ. The CDR3 contains 15 residues. Trimming cost V 2 bases and J 3 bases, with 11 bases left between them. CDR3 DNA sequence: TGCGCCAGCAGCTTTACAGGGAGTTCTAATGAAAAACTGTTTTTT. The encoded protein is CASSFTGSSNEKLFF.

The V call is TRBV5-5, the J call TRBJ1-1; D is ambiguous. The CDR3 spans 14 residues. Germline values: CDR1 SGHKS, CDR2 YYEKEE (reference sequence). V was pared by 0 bases and J by 1 base, with 7 bases between. Written as DNA, the CDR3 is TGTGCCAGCAGCTTGGCCGCGGAGAACACTGAAGCTTTCTTT. Its translation: CASSLAAENTEAFF.

CDR3 sequence: CASRRGPNEKLFF. In DNA form, the CDR3 reads TGTGCCAGCAGGAGGGGACCTAATGAAAAACTGTTTTTT. V is TRBV28 and J is TRBJ1-4, with D possibly TRBD1 on 5 matching bases. V was clipped by 6 bases and J by 3 bases, with 8 bases between them. This CDR3 is 13 amino acids long. Germline assignment: CDR1 MDHEN and CDR2 SYDVKM.

The V gene is TRBV29-1, the J gene TRBJ1-2, with 9 bases identical to TRBD1. Germline V gene sequence: CDR1 SQVTM, CDR2 ANQGSEA. This CDR3 is 13 amino acids long. V was clipped by 6 bases and J by 8 bases; unmatched bases: 10. The CDR3 coding sequence is TGCAGCGTCAGATGGACAGGGGAGGGAGGCTACACCTTC. It specifies CSVRWTGEGGYTF. Filled out from reference TRBV29-1 and TRBJ1-2, the complete variable domain reads SAVISQKPSRDICQRGTSLTIQCQVDSQVTMMFWYRQQPGQSLTLIATANQGSEATYESGFVIDKFPISRPNLTFSTLTVSNMSPEDSSIYLCSVRWTGEGGYTFGSGTRLTVV.

The chain has TRBV12-5 and TRBJ1-1; 10 bases are shared with TRBD1. J gave up 6 bases and V 2 bases, and 15 bases lay outside the gene matches. This CDR3 is built from 18 residues. Looked up from germline, CDR1 is LGHNT and CDR2 is FRNRAP. The CDR3 DNA is TGTGCTAGTGGTTTGAAGGTGGGACAGGGGTCCAGATTACCTGAAGCTTTCTTT. Its translation: CASGLKVGQGSRLPEAFF.

J is TRBJ1-6 and V is TRBV27; 9 nucleotides align to TRBD1. Per the germline V gene, CDR1 is MNHEY and CDR2 is SMNVEV (reference sequence). The trim removed 3 bases at V and 7 bases at J, leaving 7 bases unmatched. This CDR3 contains 16 residues. CDR3 sequence reads: CASSLLWTGANSPLHF. CDR3 DNA sequence: TGTGCCAGCAGTTTGCTCTGGACAGGGGCGAATTCACCCCTCCACTTT.

The chain recombines TRBV19 with TRBJ1-6; D is possibly TRBD1 (5 bases). Trimming stripped 5 bases from V and 7 bases from J, with 15 bases between. Germline lookup yields CDR1 LNHDA and CDR2 SQIVND (reference sequence). This CDR3 contains 15 residues. The CDR3 nucleotides read TGTGCCAGTAGTGGAGCAGGGAGCGAGAATTCACCCCTCCACTTT. Protein sequence: CASSGAGSENSPLHF.

This clone was observed once. The rearrangement links TRBV5-4 to TRBJ2-7, with 9 bases matching TRBD1. In germline, CDR1 is SGHNT, CDR2 YYREEE (reference sequence). Trimming at V came to 4 bases and at J to 2 bases, leaving 4 bases not matched to a gene. The CDR3 is 14 amino acids. This chain's CDR3 is CASSRQGDPYEQYF. The CDR3, as DNA: TGTGCCAGCAGCAGACAGGGGGACCCCTACGAGCAGTACTTC.

The chain links TRBV18 to TRBJ1-2, with TRBD1 matching 8 bases. Germline CDR1 is KGHSH and CDR2 is LQKENI. This CDR3 has 18 residues. V shed 4 bases and J 3 bases; nucleotides not matched to a gene: 16. CDR3: CASSHGRPGGERDYGYTF. CDR3 DNA: TGTGCCAGCTCACATGGAAGGCCAGGGGGCGAAAGAGACTATGGCTACACCTTC.

This clone has just one count. The rearrangement uses TRBV28 and TRBJ1-1, with D possibly TRBD1 on 5 matching bases. This CDR3 region has 15 residues. The germline V gene encodes CDR1 MDHEN and CDR2 SYDVKM. V lost 7 bases and J lost 5, with 20 bases in between. The CDR3 region is CASILPSRGGTEAFF. In DNA form, the CDR3 reads TGTGCCAGCATCTTACCCAGCCGGGGGGGAACTGAAGCTTTCTTT.

This chain uses TRBV19 with TRBJ2-2; D uncertain. Per germline, CDR1 LNHDA and CDR2 SQIVND (reference sequence). The CDR3 extends over 14 amino acids. Trimming removed 5 bases at V and 4 bases at J, with 11 bases between. The CDR3 nucleotides are TGTGCCAGTAGTCCGCGTGTTGGCACCGGGGAGCTGTTTTTT. Translated: CASSPRVGTGELFF.

V is TRBV28 and J is TRBJ1-5; D remains unclear. CDR1 is MDHEN, CDR2 SYDVKM, per germline. V lost 3 bases and J 5 bases, leaving 11 bases between the germline ends. This CDR3 region has 14 residues. The CDR3 sequence is CASSFWEGDQPQHF. In DNA form, the CDR3 reads TGTGCCAGCAGTTTCTGGGAAGGAGATCAGCCCCAGCATTTT.

The rearrangement joins TRBV19 to TRBJ2-2; 8 bases map to TRBD1. CDR3 size: 16 residues. V lost 8 bases and J lost 1; bases outside the gene matches: 9. Germline loops: CDR1 LNHDA, CDR2 SQIVND (reference sequence). Here the CDR3 reads CASQLSGTGNTGELFF. The CDR3 DNA sequence: TGTGCCAGTCAGCTTTCCGGGACAGGGAACACCGGGGAGCTGTTTTTT.

The rearrangement uses TRBV19 and TRBJ1-4; D not certain. The CDR3 loop spans 15 amino acids. Trimming pared 4 bases from V and 8 bases from J, leaving 17 bases between. CDR1 and CDR2 from the germline V gene are LNHDA and SQIVND (reference sequence). The CDR3 here is CASSKTRSLEEKLFF. In DNA form, the CDR3 reads TGTGCCAGTAGTAAGACACGCTCGCTGGAGGAAAAACTGTTTTTT.

The V gene is TRBV19, the J gene TRBJ2-1, with TRBD1 identical over 8 bases. The CDR3 covers 15 residues. V gave up 4 bases and J gave up 5 bases; unmatched junction bases: 7. From germline, CDR1 is LNHDA and CDR2 SQIVND (reference sequence). The CDR3 DNA reads as TGTGCCAGTAGTACATCGGACAGGGCGGACAATGAGCAGTTCTTC. The encoded protein is CASSTSDRADNEQFF. The full variable domain, completed using reference TRBV19 and TRBJ2-1, is DGGITQSPKYLFRKEGQNVTLSCEQNLNHDAMYWYRQDPGQGLRLIYYSQIVNDFQKGDIAEGYSVSREKKESFPLTVTSAQKNPTAFYLCASSTSDRADNEQFFGPGTRLTVL.

CDR3 sequence (DNA): TGTGCCAGCAGGTCGGGAATGAACACTGAAGCTTTCTTT. It translates to CASRSGMNTEAFF. This chain connects TRBV6-5 to TRBJ1-1, with D hard to call. The CDR3 totals 13 residues. Trimming removed 6 bases from V and 0 bases from J, with 8 bases in between. The germline V gene encodes CDR1 MNHEY and CDR2 SVGAGI.

This chain uses TRBV7-6 with TRBJ2-5, with TRBD1 matching 7 bases. Germline CDR1 and CDR2: SGHVS and FNYEAQ. V shed 0 bases, J shed 0 bases, and the junction held 7 bases outside the gene matches. The CDR3 sequence is 17 residues long. The CDR3 nucleotides are TGTGCCAGCAGCTTAGCGCCGGGACAGACGTACCAAGAGACCCAGTACTTC. Translation: CASSLAPGQTYQETQYF.

The rearrangement links TRBV30 to TRBJ1-1; D unresolved. This CDR3 is built from 11 residues. Germline V lookup: CDR1 GTSNPN, CDR2 SVGIG (reference sequence). Trimming took off 4 bases at V and 2 bases at J, with 5 bases between the two ends. CDR3 in amino acids: CAWKGNTEAFF. DNA for the CDR3: TGTGCCTGGAAGGGTAACACTGAAGCTTTCTTT.

The chain is built from TRBV7-9 and TRBJ1-2; 9 nucleotides match TRBD1. After removal of 7 bases from V and 4 bases from J, the junction contained 13 bases not matched to a gene. The CDR3 sequence is 16 residues long. In germline, CDR1 is SEHNR, CDR2 FQNEAQ (reference sequence). The CDR3 is CASNLGGQGPGYGYTF. CDR3 bases: TGTGCCAGCAACCTCGGGGGACAGGGTCCCGGCTATGGCTACACCTTC.

The V and J genes are TRBV2 and TRBJ1-6; a weak D match, TRBD1 (6 bases). Germline V gene sequence: CDR1 SNHLY, CDR2 FYNNEI. V was cut by 5 bases and J by 6 bases, with 14 bases left in between. CDR3 length: 15 amino acids. In DNA, the CDR3 is TGTGCCAGCAGTTTCACGGACAGTTCTAATTCACCCCTCCACTTT. Its protein product is CASSFTDSSNSPLHF.

V is TRBV12-5 and J is TRBJ2-3; D gene unclear. The CDR3 sequence is 14 residues long. The germline V gene has CDR1 LGHNT and CDR2 FRNRAP. V lost 5 bases to trimming and J lost 0 bases, with 9 bases between them. The CDR3 reads CASGMTPSTDTQYF. CDR3 in DNA: TGTGCTAGTGGTATGACCCCCAGCACAGATACGCAGTATTTT.

The chain has TRBV18 and TRBJ1-1; D perhaps matches TRBD1 (6 bases). Trimming shortened V by 3 bases and J by 4 bases, and 9 bases separated the two germline ends. This CDR3 is 13 amino acids long. In germline, CDR1 is KGHSH, CDR2 LQKENI. The CDR3 region has the DNA TGTGCCAGCTCACCTGGACAGCTCACTGAAGCTTTCTTT. Translating it yields CASSPGQLTEAFF.

The chain employs TRBV30 and TRBJ1-2; no clear D. CDR1 GTSNPN and CDR2 SVGIG come from the germline V gene (reference sequence). V lost 0 bases to trimming and J lost 8 bases, with 10 bases between them. The CDR3 consists of 12 residues. CDR3 sequence reads: CAWSVTTFGYTF. The CDR3 DNA is TGTGCCTGGAGTGTCACAACATTCGGCTACACCTTC.

The V gene is TRBV6-2 or TRBV6-3, the J gene TRBJ2-7; no clear D. Deletions cut 5 bases from V and 7 bases from J, with 9 bases between. The germline CDR1 and CDR2 sequences are MNHEY and SVGEGT. The CDR3 runs to 11 residues. CDR3 protein: CASSLTWEQYF. The CDR3 nucleotides read TGTGCCAGCAGTCTCACATGGGAGCAGTACTTC.

The V and J genes are TRBV27 and TRBJ1-2; unclear D gene. Germline lookup yields CDR1 MNHEY and CDR2 SMNVEV (reference sequence). The CDR3 covers 12 residues. With 3 bases removed from V and 8 bases from J, the gap between germline ends came to 10 bases. Here the CDR3 DNA reads TGTGCCAGCAGTTTGAACGGGGAGGGCTACACCTTC. It yields the protein CASSLNGEGYTF.

The J gene is TRBJ2-3, the V gene TRBV30, with D unresolved. CDR1 is GTSNPN and CDR2 is SVGIG in the germline V gene (reference sequence). The CDR3 is 14 amino acids. Trimming took off 0 bases at V and 0 bases at J, with 7 bases between the two ends. In DNA form, the CDR3 reads TGTGCCTGGAGTGTCGCTTTCAGCACAGATACGCAGTATTTT. Protein sequence: CAWSVAFSTDTQYF.